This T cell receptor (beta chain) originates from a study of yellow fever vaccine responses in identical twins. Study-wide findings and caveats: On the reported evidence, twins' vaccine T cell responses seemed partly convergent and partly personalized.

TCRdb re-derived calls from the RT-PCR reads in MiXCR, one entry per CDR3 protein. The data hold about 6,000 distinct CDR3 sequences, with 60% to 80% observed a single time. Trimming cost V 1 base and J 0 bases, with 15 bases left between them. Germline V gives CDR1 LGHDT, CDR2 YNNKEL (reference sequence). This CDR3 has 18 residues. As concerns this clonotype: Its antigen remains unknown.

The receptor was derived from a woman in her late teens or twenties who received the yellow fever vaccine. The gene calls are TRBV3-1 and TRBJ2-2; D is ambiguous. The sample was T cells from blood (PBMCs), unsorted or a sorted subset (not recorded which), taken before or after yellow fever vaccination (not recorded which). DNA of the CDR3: TGTGCCAGCAGCCAAGCGAGTATTGAGGCTGCGAACACCGGGGAGCTGTTTTTT. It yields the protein CASSQASIEAANTGELFF.